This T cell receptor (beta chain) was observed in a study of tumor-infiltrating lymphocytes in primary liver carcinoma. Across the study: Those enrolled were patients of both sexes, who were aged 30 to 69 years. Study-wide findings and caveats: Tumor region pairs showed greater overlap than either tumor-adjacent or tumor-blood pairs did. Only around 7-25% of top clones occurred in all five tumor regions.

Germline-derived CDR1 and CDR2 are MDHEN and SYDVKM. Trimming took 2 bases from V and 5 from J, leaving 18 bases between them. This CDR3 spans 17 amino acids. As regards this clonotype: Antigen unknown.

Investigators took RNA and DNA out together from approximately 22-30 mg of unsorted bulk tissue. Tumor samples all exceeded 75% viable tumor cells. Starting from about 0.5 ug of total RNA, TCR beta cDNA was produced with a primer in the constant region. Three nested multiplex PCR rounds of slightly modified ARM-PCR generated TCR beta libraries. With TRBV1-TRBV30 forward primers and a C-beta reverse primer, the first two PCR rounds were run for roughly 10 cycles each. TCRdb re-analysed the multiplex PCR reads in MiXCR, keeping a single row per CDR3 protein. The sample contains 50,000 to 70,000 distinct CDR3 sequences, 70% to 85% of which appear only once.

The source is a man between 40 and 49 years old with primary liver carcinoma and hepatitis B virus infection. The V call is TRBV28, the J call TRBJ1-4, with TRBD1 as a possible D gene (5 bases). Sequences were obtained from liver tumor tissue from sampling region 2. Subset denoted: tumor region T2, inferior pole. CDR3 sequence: CASSLMTGRFVNEKLFF. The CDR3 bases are TGTGCCAGCAGTTTAATGACGGGGCGGTTTGTAAATGAAAAACTGTTTTTT.